These 17 T cell receptor beta chains were all obtained from the same sample, sequenced in a study of cytomegalovirus exposure and HLA in healthy donors. Sequencing used immunoSEQ multiplex PCR; TCRdb keeps in-frame clones, though not all of them. The table records tens of thousands of clones, roughly 92% of them present only once. Sequenced input: PBMCs. These receptors all stem from a man aged 18 to 30 in good health and CMV-seropositive.

CDR3 region: CASTIPGLQETQYF. CDR3 nucleotide sequence: TGTGCCAGCACCATCCCGGGACTACAAGAGACCCAGTACTTC. The chain recombines TRBV7-6 with TRBJ2-5; 7 bases match TRBD2. From germline, CDR1 is SGHVS and CDR2 FNYEAQ. The V and J ends lost 7 bases and 2 bases, in that order; junction bases with no gene match: 7. The CDR3 is 14 amino acids.

The CDR3 DNA is TGTGCCAGCAGCCCCCGGACTAGCCCGAACACCGGGGAGCTGTTTTTT. This gives the protein CASSPRTSPNTGELFF. V usage is TRBV7-3 and J usage is TRBJ2-2, with 8 positions matching TRBD2. From germline, CDR1 is SGHTA and CDR2 FQGTGA. The junction had 5 bases not matched to a gene; V was cut back by 5 bases and J by 0 bases. This CDR3 is built from 16 residues.

This clone was seen a single time. The CDR3 region is CAAKDYGNYGYTF. CDR3 DNA sequence: TGTGCCGCCAAGGATTACGGGAACTATGGCTACACCTTC. This rearrangement joins TRBV28 to TRBJ1-2; no definite D call. This CDR3 has 13 residues. Deletions cut 11 bases from V and 2 bases from J, with 15 bases between. Germline V lookup: CDR1 MDHEN, CDR2 SYDVKM.

The chain recombines TRBV19 with TRBJ1-4; 8 nucleotides match TRBD1. Germline V gives CDR1 LNHDA, CDR2 SQIVND (reference sequence). V trimming: 4 bases; J trimming: 5 bases; junction bases outside the gene matches: 9. The length of the CDR3 is 16 residues. Here the CDR3 reads CASSTLEQGENEKLFF. The CDR3, as DNA: TGTGCCAGTAGTACCCTAGAACAGGGGGAAAATGAAAAACTGTTTTTT.

The chain is built from TRBV27 and TRBJ2-1; TRBD2 aligns across 9 bases. The CDR3 is 17 amino acids. With V trimmed by 2 bases and J by 9 bases, 14 bases remained unmatched. Germline values: CDR1 MNHEY, CDR2 SMNVEV (reference sequence). The CDR3 sequence: CASSLNTGTSTRIEQFF. CDR3 bases: TGTGCCAGCAGTTTAAATACCGGGACTAGCACTAGGATTGAGCAGTTCTTC.

J is TRBJ2-7 and V is TRBV27, with TRBD1 matching over 9 bases. CDR3 length: 13 amino acids. J lost 7 bases, V lost 4 bases, and 5 bases had no gene match. CDR1 and CDR2 (germline): MNHEY, SMNVEV (reference sequence). Here the CDR3 DNA reads TGTGCCAGCAGTTCCGGGACAGGGTATGAGCAGTACTTC. It encodes CASSSGTGYEQYF.

The rearrangement links TRBV6-5 to TRBJ1-5, with a weak D call TRBD1 (5 bases). From germline, CDR1 is MNHEY and CDR2 SVGAGI. The CDR3 contains 14 residues. Trimming stripped 4 bases from V and 9 bases from J, with 16 bases between. The CDR3 region has the DNA TGTGCCAGCAGTTTACAATGGGGGGACGGGCCCCAGCATTTT. This sequence encodes CASSLQWGDGPQHF.

The V and J genes are TRBV25-1 and TRBJ2-3; 10 nucleotides agree with TRBD2. Unmatched junction bases numbered 12, after V lost 6 bases and J lost 0 bases. The CDR3 spans 18 residues. CDR1 and CDR2 (germline): MGHDK, SYGVNS. The CDR3 loop reads CASRSGTSARSSTDTQYF. CDR3 bases: TGTGCCAGCAGATCCGGGACTAGCGCCCGATCTAGCACAGATACGCAGTATTTT.

The CDR3 nucleotides are TGTGCCAGCAGCGAGGCGCGGGGGCTAGGAGAGCAGTACTTC. Amino acids: CASSEARGLGEQYF. This chain links TRBV11-3 with TRBJ2-7, with a weak D call TRBD2 (7 bases). CDR3 length: 14 residues. CDR1 and CDR2 (germline): SGHNT, YENEEA. Between the trimmed V and J ends, which lost 5 bases and 7 bases, there was a span of 18 bases.

This chain joins TRBV9 and TRBJ1-3, with TRBD1 matching 8 bases. Germline-derived CDR1 and CDR2 are SGDLS and YYNGEE. The length of the CDR3 is 16 residues. The J segment lost 2 bases and the V segment lost 1 base, leaving 5 bases of the junction unmatched. The CDR3 DNA is TGTGCCAGCAGCGTACGGACAGGGTTGGCTGGAAACACCATATATTTT. Amino acid sequence: CASSVRTGLAGNTIYF.

The rearrangement joins TRBV7-9 to TRBJ2-5; TRBD1 matches at 8 bases. CDR3 length: 14 residues. The trim removed 5 bases at V and 5 bases at J, leaving 7 bases unmatched. Germline values: CDR1 SEHNR, CDR2 FQNEAQ (reference sequence). As DNA, the CDR3 is TGTGCCAGCAGCCTCGACAGGGGTAGGGAGACCCAGTACTTC. Translation: CASSLDRGRETQYF.

The rearrangement joins TRBV27 to TRBJ1-1; weak D call: TRBD1 (6 bases). With 3 bases removed from V and 11 bases from J, the gap between germline ends came to 16 bases. The CDR3 contains 13 residues. CDR1 and CDR2 from the germline V gene are MNHEY and SMNVEV (reference sequence). In nucleotides, the CDR3 is TGTGCCAGCAGTTTGCAGGGGTTAAAGTTTGCTTTCTTT. Translating it yields CASSLQGLKFAFF.

The rearrangement links TRBV10-3 to TRBJ2-7; 10 bases are a match to TRBD1. The germline gives CDR1 ENHRY, CDR2 SYGVKD. The trim removed 5 bases at V and 2 bases at J, leaving 6 bases unmatched. The CDR3 is made up of 15 amino acids. The CDR3 spells CAISTGQGSPYEQYF. The CDR3 region has the DNA TGTGCCATCAGTACGGGACAGGGGAGCCCCTACGAGCAGTACTTC.

V is TRBV7-9 and J is TRBJ1-1; D is unclear. V lost 1 base, J lost 5 bases, and 14 bases lay in between. This CDR3 has 15 amino acids. Germline CDR1 is SEHNR and CDR2 is FQNEAQ (reference sequence). Written as DNA, the CDR3 is TGTGCCAGCAGCTTAGGGATTACCTCAGGAACTGAAGCTTTCTTT. The encoded protein is CASSLGITSGTEAFF.

The genes are TRBV28 and TRBJ1-5, with unresolved D. The V end was cut by 3 bases, the J end by 6 bases, with 12 bases between. The CDR3 extends over 14 amino acids. CDR1 is MDHEN and CDR2 is SYDVKM in the germline V gene. The CDR3 here is CASSFNGLAQPQHF. The DNA of the CDR3 is TGTGCCAGCAGTTTTAATGGTTTGGCTCAGCCCCAGCATTTT. The variable domain in full, with the rest retrieved from reference TRBV28 and TRBJ1-5, is DVKVTQSSRYLVKRTGEKVFLECVQDMDHENMFWYRQDPGLGLRLIYFSYDVKMKEKGDIPEGYSVSREKKERFSLILESASTNQTSMYLCASSFNGLAQPQHFGDGTRLSIL.

The chain recombines TRBV7-3 with TRBJ2-1; 9 positions agree with TRBD2. The CDR3 has 15 amino acids. V trimming: 2 bases; J trimming: 8 bases; junction bases outside the gene matches: 7. Germline V gene sequence: CDR1 SGHTA, CDR2 FQGTGA. The CDR3 here is CASSLEVAGAHEQFF. The CDR3 DNA sequence: TGTGCCAGCAGCTTAGAGGTAGCGGGAGCCCATGAGCAGTTCTTC.

The chain has TRBV9 and TRBJ2-3; D is unclear. The CDR3 sequence is 18 residues long. Trimming pared 0 bases from V and 5 bases from J, leaving 22 bases between. The germline V gene encodes CDR1 SGDLS and CDR2 YYNGEE. The CDR3 DNA reads as TGTGCCAGCAGCGTAGTTTACGATACCGGGTCCCCCGGAGATACGCAGTATTTT. As protein: CASSVVYDTGSPGDTQYF.